The 21 T cell receptor beta chains below were found in one sample sequenced in a study of blood T cell repertoires in COVID-19. Data came from immunoSEQ multiplex PCR; TCRdb stores just in-frame clones and leaves some out. Here the sample spans more than 200,000 clones, roughly 88% being singletons. The sequencing input was PBMCs or T cells enriched from blood (not recorded which). The receptors come from a woman aged 25 to 39 who had been exposed to COVID-19.

The chain recombines TRBV29-1 with TRBJ2-2; 7 bases align to TRBD1. This CDR3 has 14 amino acids. Trimming at V came to 4 bases and at J to 3 bases, leaving 5 bases not matched to a gene. The V gene's germline CDR1 is SQVTM and CDR2 ANQGSEA. Here the CDR3 DNA reads TGCAGCGTTGTAGAGGGGGCCCACACCGGGGAGCTGTTTTTT. Its protein is CSVVEGAHTGELFF.

The chain carries TRBV7-9 and TRBJ2-2; a weak D match, TRBD1 (6 bases). V dropped 4 bases and J dropped 3 bases, with 12 bases sitting between them. Germline V gene sequence: CDR1 SEHNR, CDR2 FQNEAQ (reference sequence). The CDR3 spans 15 residues. Written as DNA, the CDR3 is TGTGCCAGCAGCTCTGCGGACAGTTACACCGGGGAGCTGTTTTTT. It is translated as CASSSADSYTGELFF.

The rearrangement joins TRBV12-3 or TRBV12-4 to TRBJ2-7; D is ambiguous. The CDR3 extends over 12 amino acids. The V gene lost 2 bases and the J gene lost 4 bases, with 6 bases spanning the gap. The CDR3 DNA follows: TGTGCCAGCAGTTTACAGTTTTACGAGCAGTACTTC. It is translated as CASSLQFYEQYF.

The count of this clone is one. The chain recombines TRBV5-4 with TRBJ2-1; the match to TRBD2 covers 7 bases. Looked up from germline, CDR1 is SGHNT and CDR2 is YYREEE (reference sequence). V lost 3 bases and J lost 0; bases outside the gene matches: 3. This CDR3 has 15 residues. Here the CDR3 reads CASSSGTNSYNEQFF. The CDR3 DNA reads TGTGCCAGCAGCTCCGGGACTAACTCCTACAATGAGCAGTTCTTC.

The CDR3 DNA reads as TGTGCCAGCAGCTTGGACAGTCCGGCAGCTGGCTACACCTTC. It is translated as CASSLDSPAAGYTF. V usage is TRBV5-4 and J usage is TRBJ1-2, with D uncertain. The CDR3 has 14 amino acids. V was cut by 0 bases and J by 7 bases, with 13 bases left in between. Germline CDR1 reads SGHNT; CDR2 reads YYREEE (reference sequence).

This clone was seen a single time. The chain is built from TRBV28 and TRBJ2-7, with TRBD2 matching 7 bases. Germline values: CDR1 MDHEN, CDR2 SYDVKM. The CDR3 is 15 amino acids. With 2 bases clipped from V and 0 bases from J, the junction kept 4 bases outside the gene matches. Here the CDR3 DNA reads TGTGCCAGCAGTTTAGAGCGGGACCCCTCCTACGAGCAGTACTTC. Translated: CASSLERDPSYEQYF. The full variable domain, in which reference TRBV28 and TRBJ2-7 provide the parts outside the CDR3, is DVKVTQSSRYLVKRTGEKVFLECVQDMDHENMFWYRQDPGLGLRLIYFSYDVKMKEKGDIPEGYSVSREKKERFSLILESASTNQTSMYLCASSLERDPSYEQYFGPGTRLTVT.

This clone was seen only a few times. The chain carries TRBV2 and TRBJ1-4; D is undetermined. Germline values: CDR1 SNHLY, CDR2 FYNNEI. Trimming took 6 bases from V and 0 from J, leaving 11 bases between them. The CDR3 runs to 15 residues. The CDR3 loop reads CASRRESATNEKLFF. The CDR3 region has the DNA TGTGCCAGCAGGAGGGAGAGTGCAACTAATGAAAAACTGTTTTTT.

This sequence joins TRBV2 and TRBJ2-3, with a tentative D call TRBD2 (6 bases). Trimming left V 6 bases short and J 4 bases short, with 14 bases between. The CDR3 has 14 residues. The germline V gene encodes CDR1 SNHLY and CDR2 FYNNEI. The CDR3 nucleotides are TGTGCCAGCAGGGTGGTGGTAGCGGCAGATACGCAGTATTTT. Residues: CASRVVVAADTQYF. Full variable domain (missing parts from reference TRBV2 and TRBJ2-3): EPEVTQTPSHQVTQMGQEVILRCVPISNHLYFYWYRQILGQKVEFLVSFYNNEISEKSEIFDDQFSVERPDGSNFTLKIRSTKLEDSAMYFCASRVVVAADTQYFGPGTRLTVL.

This sequence joins TRBV28 and TRBJ1-5, with D maybe TRBD1 (6 bases). V dropped 4 bases and J dropped 3 bases, with 16 bases sitting between them. The germline gives CDR1 MDHEN, CDR2 SYDVKM. This CDR3 is 16 amino acids long. CDR3 protein: CASSSPLQGLNQPQHF. CDR3 nucleotide sequence: TGTGCCAGCAGTTCCCCATTACAGGGCCTCAATCAGCCCCAGCATTTT.

This chain joins TRBV29-1 and TRBJ2-7; 12 nucleotides match TRBD1. V shed 5 bases and J 4 bases; nucleotides not matched to a gene: 3. The CDR3 extends over 13 amino acids. Looked up from germline, CDR1 is SQVTM and CDR2 is ANQGSEA. CDR3 sequence: CSVRDRGQYEQYF. The CDR3 coding sequence is TGCAGCGTTAGGGACAGGGGGCAATACGAGCAGTACTTC.

The chain joins TRBV11-2 to TRBJ1-2; a possible D gene is TRBD1 (6 bases). The CDR3 length is 15 residues. Germline lookup yields CDR1 SGHAT and CDR2 FQNNGV. V dropped 5 bases and J dropped 6 bases, with 19 bases sitting between them. The CDR3 protein is CASSPSTGLYDGYTF. DNA for the CDR3: TGTGCCAGCAGCCCCTCGACAGGTCTCTATGATGGCTACACCTTC.

V gene TRBV6-4 combines with J gene TRBJ1-2; TRBD1 aligns across 8 bases. The CDR3 runs to 16 residues. Trimming cost V 6 bases and J 8 bases; bases outside gene matches: 17. CDR1 and CDR2 (germline): MRHNA, SNTAGT. The CDR3 nucleotides are TGTGCCAGCAGCCCCGGACAGGGCCGGGAAGCCGGGGGCTACACCTTC. Protein sequence: CASSPGQGREAGGYTF.

This clone was detected a few times. The J gene is TRBJ2-5, the V gene TRBV7-3; 8 bases line up with TRBD2. After removal of 6 bases from V and 4 bases from J, the junction contained 10 bases not matched to a gene. The germline V gene encodes CDR1 SGHTA and CDR2 FQGTGA. The CDR3 length is 15 residues. CDR3: CASSQMGLAGETQYF. The CDR3 DNA sequence: TGTGCCAGCAGTCAAATGGGGCTAGCGGGAGAGACCCAGTACTTC.

V and J are TRBV11-2 and TRBJ2-2; 8 positions agree with TRBD1. The ends lost 5 bases at V and 6 bases at J; junction bases unmatched: 5. Germline CDR1 reads SGHAT; CDR2 reads FQNNGV. The CDR3 has 14 residues. The DNA for the CDR3 is TGTGCCAGCAGCGACAGACAGGGGTCCGGGGAGCTGTTTTTT. It is translated as CASSDRQGSGELFF.

This clone showed up just once. The rearrangement links TRBV6-2 or TRBV6-3 to TRBJ1-1; D perhaps matches TRBD1 (5 bases). Germline V gene sequence: CDR1 MNHEY, CDR2 SVGEGT. Trimming took off 7 bases at V and 4 bases at J, with 19 bases between the two ends. This CDR3 comprises 15 residues. The CDR3 nucleotides are TGTGCCAGCAACCCCTGGGGGGGAGGAGGCACTGAAGCTTTCTTT. Translating gives CASNPWGGGGTEAFF.

The gene calls are TRBV13 and TRBJ1-4; no reliable D call. This CDR3 is built from 15 residues. CDR1 and CDR2 from the germline V gene are PRHDT and FYEKMQ (reference sequence). With 5 bases removed from V and 0 bases from J, the gap between germline ends came to 10 bases. The CDR3 protein is CASSGPLTTNEKLFF. The CDR3 DNA reads as TGTGCCAGCAGCGGCCCCTTAACAACTAATGAAAAACTGTTTTTT.

The rearrangement uses TRBV18 and TRBJ2-1; D is possibly TRBD2 (5 bases). Deletions cut 1 base from V and 0 bases from J, with 10 bases between. The CDR3 extends over 16 amino acids. Looked up from germline, CDR1 is KGHSH and CDR2 is LQKENI. The CDR3 nucleotides are TGTGCCAGCTCACCACAACTAGTGGTCTCCTACAATGAGCAGTTCTTC. Its protein product is CASSPQLVVSYNEQFF.

The chain links TRBV24-1 to TRBJ2-1, with 11 nucleotides matching TRBD2. This CDR3 spans 15 amino acids. V lost 4 bases to trimming and J lost 8 bases; unmatched junction nucleotides: 6. CDR1 and CDR2 from the germline V gene are KGHDR and SFDVKD. CDR3 nucleotide sequence: TGTGCCACCAGTGACCGACTAGCGGGATCTGATGAGCAGTTCTTC. Protein product: CATSDRLAGSDEQFF.

Points on this clone: Additional DNA sequences in this sample encode the identical CDR3. This chain links TRBV2 with TRBJ2-5; 11 bases align to TRBD2. Germline lookup yields CDR1 SNHLY and CDR2 FYNNEI. After removal of 3 bases from V and 5 bases from J, the junction contained 2 bases not matched to a gene. This CDR3 spans 14 amino acids. CDR3 in amino acids: CASSEVAGGETQYF. The CDR3 nucleotides are TGTGCCAGCAGTGAGGTAGCGGGAGGGGAGACCCAGTACTTC.

CDR3 nucleotides: TGTGCCAGCAGCTTTAGGGAGATGAGCTCCTATAATTCACCCCTCCACTTT. As protein: CASSFREMSSYNSPLHF. V is TRBV11-2 and J is TRBJ1-6; D remains ambiguous. This CDR3 is 17 amino acids long. Looked up from germline, CDR1 is SGHAT and CDR2 is FQNNGV. Trimming shortened V by 3 bases and J by 0 bases, and 12 bases separated the two germline ends.

The rearrangement links TRBV2 to TRBJ2-1, with 11 bases fitting TRBD2. Germline CDR1 is SNHLY and CDR2 is FYNNEI. There are 15 residues in the CDR3. The V and J ends lost 6 bases and 3 bases, in that order; junction bases with no gene match: 4. The CDR3, as DNA: TGTGCCAGCAGACCCGGGACTAGCGGCTACAATGAGCAGTTCTTC. Its protein product is CASRPGTSGYNEQFF.